This T cell receptor (beta chain) was recovered during a study of T cell responses to AZD1222 COVID-19 vaccine. Overall study findings and caveats: The study found vaccine-associated CD4 TCRs spanning spike, dominant at 160-218 and 743-854. Baseline seropositivity characterized only six or seven AZD1222 recipients.

Clones were read by immunoSEQ multiplex PCR, and TCRdb kept only the in-frame ones, dropping some. The profile covers 130,000 or so clones, with over 90% appearing a single time and 5.5% to 8% taken by the ten largest. Remarks on this clone: Its antigen remains unknown.

This CDR3 has 14 residues. V shed 1 base, J shed 4 bases, and the junction held 2 bases outside the gene matches. Germline lookup yields CDR1 LGHNA and CDR2 YNFKEQ. The V and J genes are TRBV4-2 and TRBJ1-1; the match to TRBD1 covers 8 bases. This receptor was obtained from an adult in good health. Sequencing was performed on peripheral blood, taken on day 0 of AZD1222 vaccination. The CDR3 here is CASSQARGLTEAFF. The CDR3 DNA sequence: TGTGCCAGCAGCCAAGCCAGGGGGCTCACTGAAGCTTTCTTT.